The 20 T cell receptor beta chains below all came from one sample that was sequenced in a study of T cell repertoires in cytomegalovirus infection. TCRdb analysed the reads with MiXCR anew, one entry per CDR3 protein. This sample has hundreds of thousands of distinct CDR3 sequences, with 17% found just once. Sequencing used PBMCs. The origin of the receptors is a human donor in good health (CMV status not recorded). Some clones in this sample may be carry-over from other donors' samples.

This clonotype was detected ten times or more. The chain couples TRBV7-3 to TRBJ1-6; perhaps TRBD1 as D (6 bases). The V end lost 5 bases, the J end lost 10 bases, and 12 bases lay between the germline ends. Germline V gene sequence: CDR1 SGHTA, CDR2 FQGTGA. There are 13 residues in the CDR3. The CDR3 loop is CASSENRESPLHF. The CDR3 DNA sequence: TGTGCCAGCAGCGAAAACAGGGAATCACCCCTCCACTTT.

This clonotype has ten or more counts. The CDR3 DNA sequence: TGCAGTGCTTTCCAGACAGGGATAAAACTGTTTTTT. Translation gives CSAFQTGIKLFF. The gene calls are TRBV20-1 and TRBJ1-4, with 7 nucleotides matching TRBD1. J lost 10 bases, V lost 5 bases, and 7 bases had no gene match. The CDR3 has 12 residues. Germline CDR1 is DFQATT and CDR2 is SNEGSKA (reference sequence).

This clonotype was seen only a few times. The chain links TRBV6-1 to TRBJ1-2; maybe TRBD1 (6 bases). Trimming cost V 6 bases and J 5 bases, with 13 bases left between them. The CDR3 has 13 amino acids. Germline CDR1 and CDR2: MNHNS and SASEGT. The DNA of the CDR3 is TGTGCCAGCAGCGACTACAGGGTTTATGGCTACACCTTC. It codes for CASSDYRVYGYTF.

The chain combines TRBV24-1 with TRBJ2-2; possible D gene TRBD2, 6 bases. With 5 bases removed from V and 2 bases from J, the gap between germline ends came to 8 bases. The CDR3 is made up of 14 amino acids. Per germline, CDR1 KGHDR and CDR2 SFDVKD. In DNA, the CDR3 is TGTGCCACCAGTGGAGGACTAAACACCGGGGAGCTGTTTTTT. Its protein product is CATSGGLNTGELFF.

There are many counts of this clonotype. This sequence joins TRBV12-3 or TRBV12-4 and TRBJ2-7; D is tentatively TRBD1 or TRBD2 (6 bases each). This CDR3 region has 16 residues. V was clipped by 6 bases and J by 2 bases, with 20 bases between them. The CDR3 DNA reads as TGTGCCAGCAGGGGCCGAGGATACGGGGGCGCCTACGAGCAGTACTTC. Its protein is CASRGRGYGGAYEQYF.

With regard to this clonotype: The junction departs from germline at one end; a sequencing error may be responsible. This sequence joins TRBV27 and TRBJ1-1; 8 bases are a match to TRBD1. Per the germline V gene, CDR1 is MNHEY and CDR2 is SMNVEV (reference sequence). The CDR3 loop spans 15 amino acids. The CDR3 DNA is TGTGCCAGCAGTGACAGGGGCGGTATGAACACTGAAGCTTCCTTT. This codes for CASSDRGGMNTEASF.

This clonotype was picked up a small number of times. The chain has TRBV7-2 and TRBJ2-7; D remains ambiguous. V lost 1 base to trimming and J lost 0 bases, with 7 bases between them. CDR1 and CDR2 from the germline V gene are SGHTA and FQGNSA. This CDR3 spans 14 amino acids. The CDR3 loop is CASSLVMASYEQYF. CDR3 nucleotides: TGTGCCAGCAGCTTAGTGATGGCCTCCTACGAGCAGTACTTC.

This clonotype was observed many times. The gene calls are TRBV28 and TRBJ1-5; D gene ambiguous. The CDR3 consists of 14 residues. V was clipped by 3 bases and J by 0 bases, with 6 bases between them. CDR1 MDHEN and CDR2 SYDVKM come from the germline V gene. The CDR3 DNA follows: TGTGCCAGCAGTTTGGTCCTTAGCAATCAGCCCCAGCATTTT. It yields the protein CASSLVLSNQPQHF.

This clonotype was counted at least ten times. The J gene is TRBJ1-1, the V gene TRBV7-2; tentative D call: TRBD1 (6 bases). The germline V gene has CDR1 SGHTA and CDR2 FQGNSA. This CDR3 has 13 residues. V gave up 0 bases and J gave up 6 bases, with 8 bases separating them. CDR3: CASSLAGAPEAFF. In DNA, the CDR3 is TGTGCCAGCAGCTTAGCGGGGGCCCCTGAAGCTTTCTTT.

This clonotype was recorded once. This chain joins TRBV11-1 and TRBJ2-7; no clear D. Germline CDR1 reads SGHAT; CDR2 reads FQDESV (reference sequence). Trimming shortened V by 1 base and J by 2 bases, and 12 bases separated the two germline ends. The CDR3 runs 15 residues. In DNA, the CDR3 is TGTGCCAGCAGCTTAGAAGTAGACGGCACCTACGAGCAGTACTTC. Translating it yields CASSLEVDGTYEQYF.

The chain uses TRBV20-1 and TRBJ1-5; D not resolved. V was pared by 0 bases and J by 5 bases, with 5 bases between. Germline CDR1 is DFQATT and CDR2 is SNEGSKA (reference sequence). The CDR3 has 12 amino acids. The DNA for the CDR3 is TGCAGTGCTAGAGAGGGGTATCAGCCCCAGCATTTT. It yields the protein CSAREGYQPQHF.

This sequence joins TRBV2 and TRBJ1-5; D remains ambiguous. Trimming removed 7 bases from V and 4 bases from J, with 11 bases in between. This CDR3 spans 13 amino acids. Germline values: CDR1 SNHLY, CDR2 FYNNEI. The CDR3 region is CASKSELNQPQHF. In nucleotides, the CDR3 is TGTGCCAGCAAATCCGAGCTAAATCAGCCCCAGCATTTT.

Many counts were recorded for this clonotype. In DNA, the CDR3 is TGTGCCAGCAGCGGGGAGCTCCACCAAGAGACCCAGTACTTC. Protein: CASSGELHQETQYF. The genes are TRBV7-2 and TRBJ2-5; possibly TRBD2 for D (5 bases). This CDR3 is 14 amino acids long. Per germline, CDR1 SGHTA and CDR2 FQGNSA. V lost 5 bases and J 0 bases, leaving 10 bases between the germline ends.

At least ten counts were recorded for this clonotype. J is TRBJ2-7 and V is TRBV7-2; D possibly matches TRBD1 or TRBD2 (5 bases each). CDR3 length: 15 amino acids. V shed 3 bases and J shed 2 bases, with 14 bases lying between them. The V gene's germline CDR1 is SGHTA and CDR2 FQGNSA. CDR3 in DNA: TGTGCCAGCAGCTTGGTGGGGGACCAAACCTACGAGCAGTACTTC. Protein product: CASSLVGDQTYEQYF.

This clonotype was seen at least ten times. The chain recombines TRBV7-6 with TRBJ2-3; D is uncertain. Germline CDR1 SGHVS, CDR2 FNYEAQ. V shed 8 bases and J shed 2 bases, with 11 bases lying between them. The CDR3 runs 13 residues. The CDR3 is CASLAGSTDTQYF. Here the CDR3 DNA reads TGTGCCAGCTTAGCCGGGTCCACAGATACGCAGTATTTT.

This clonotype was detected only a few times. The chain links TRBV10-3 to TRBJ2-1; a possible D gene is TRBD1 (5 bases). This CDR3 is built from 15 residues. V lost 5 bases and J 7 bases, leaving 18 bases between the germline ends. CDR1 ENHRY and CDR2 SYGVKD come from the germline V gene. CDR3 sequence (DNA): TGTGCCATCAGTAAACAGGAATCGAAAGGGAATGAGCAGTTCTTC. Protein product: CAISKQESKGNEQFF.

This clonotype was detected ten times or more. The V gene is TRBV7-9, the J gene TRBJ2-1; 7 nucleotides agree with TRBD1. The CDR3 loop spans 16 amino acids. Germline CDR1 SEHNR, CDR2 FQNEAQ (reference sequence). V lost 5 bases to trimming and J lost 9 bases; unmatched junction nucleotides: 16. For the CDR3, the DNA is TGTGCCAGCAGCCCACTCCGGGACAGACTGACCTCTGAGCAGTTCTTC. It translates to CASSPLRDRLTSEQFF.

The chain uses TRBV28 and TRBJ1-3, with D possibly matching TRBD1 (5 bases). Germline-derived CDR1 and CDR2 are MDHEN and SYDVKM. This CDR3 is 14 amino acids long. V lost 5 bases and J 8 bases, leaving 16 bases between the germline ends. The CDR3 sequence is CASSTPGRGDTIYF. The CDR3, as DNA: TGTGCCAGCAGTACCCCGGGGCGAGGGGACACCATATATTTT.

In its sample, this clonotype was seen many times. CDR3 residues: CASSPAGTGALQETQYF. CDR3 in DNA: TGTGCCAGCAGCCCGGCCGGGACAGGGGCCCTTCAAGAGACCCAGTACTTC. The gene calls are TRBV7-9 and TRBJ2-5; 10 bases line up with TRBD1. V gave up 5 bases and J gave up 2 bases; unmatched junction bases: 11. CDR3 length: 17 residues. CDR1 is SEHNR and CDR2 is FQNEAQ in the germline V gene (reference sequence).

The chain recombines TRBV27 with TRBJ2-7, with D perhaps given as TRBD1 or TRBD2 (6 bases each). V shed 4 bases and J shed 9 bases, with 25 bases lying between them. The CDR3 extends over 16 amino acids. From germline, CDR1 is MNHEY and CDR2 SMNVEV (reference sequence). The CDR3 sequence is CASSSPWGAMIFWQYF. CDR3 bases: TGTGCCAGCAGTTCACCGTGGGGGGCCATGATATTTTGGCAGTACTTC.